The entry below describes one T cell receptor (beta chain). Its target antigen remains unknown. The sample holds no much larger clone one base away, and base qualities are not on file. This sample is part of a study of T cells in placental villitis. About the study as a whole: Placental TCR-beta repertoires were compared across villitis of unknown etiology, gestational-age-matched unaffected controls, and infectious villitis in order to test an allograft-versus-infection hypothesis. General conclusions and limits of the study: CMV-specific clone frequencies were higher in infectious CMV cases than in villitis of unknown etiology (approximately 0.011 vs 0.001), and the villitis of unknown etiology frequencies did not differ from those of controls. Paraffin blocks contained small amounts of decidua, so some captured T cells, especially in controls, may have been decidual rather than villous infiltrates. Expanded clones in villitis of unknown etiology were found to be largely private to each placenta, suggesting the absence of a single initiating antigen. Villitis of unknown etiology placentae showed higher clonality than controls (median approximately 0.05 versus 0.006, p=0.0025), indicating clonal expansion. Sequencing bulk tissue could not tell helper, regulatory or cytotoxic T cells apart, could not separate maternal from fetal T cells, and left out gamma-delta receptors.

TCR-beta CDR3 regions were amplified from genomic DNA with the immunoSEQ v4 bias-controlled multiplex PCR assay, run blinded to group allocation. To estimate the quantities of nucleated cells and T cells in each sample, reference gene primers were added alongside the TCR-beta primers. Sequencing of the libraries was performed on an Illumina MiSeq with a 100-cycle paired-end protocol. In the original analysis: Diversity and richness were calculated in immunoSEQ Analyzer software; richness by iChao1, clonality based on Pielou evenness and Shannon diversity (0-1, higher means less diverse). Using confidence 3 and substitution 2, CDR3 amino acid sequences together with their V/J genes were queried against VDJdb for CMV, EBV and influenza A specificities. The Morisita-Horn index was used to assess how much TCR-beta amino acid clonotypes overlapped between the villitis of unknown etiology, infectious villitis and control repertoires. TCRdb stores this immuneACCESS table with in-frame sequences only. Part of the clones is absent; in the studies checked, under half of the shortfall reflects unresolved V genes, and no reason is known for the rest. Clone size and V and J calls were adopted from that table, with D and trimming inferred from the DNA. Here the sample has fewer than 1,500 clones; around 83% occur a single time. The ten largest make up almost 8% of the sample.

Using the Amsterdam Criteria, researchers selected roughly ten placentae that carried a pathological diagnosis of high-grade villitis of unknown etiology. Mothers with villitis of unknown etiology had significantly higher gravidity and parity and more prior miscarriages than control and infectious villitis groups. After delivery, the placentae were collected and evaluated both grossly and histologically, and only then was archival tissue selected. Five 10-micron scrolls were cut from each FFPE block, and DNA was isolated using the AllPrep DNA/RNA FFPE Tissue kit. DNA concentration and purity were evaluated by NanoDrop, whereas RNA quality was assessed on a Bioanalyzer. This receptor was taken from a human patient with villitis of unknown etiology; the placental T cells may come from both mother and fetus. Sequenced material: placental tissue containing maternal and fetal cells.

The bases are TGTGCCAGTAGTATAGAGGGCAACTCCTACAATGAGCAGTTCTTC. This sequence encodes CASSIEGNSYNEQFF. The chain employs TRBV19 and TRBJ2-1, with no confidently assigned D gene. The germline V gene (reference sequence) gives CDR1 as LNHDA and CDR2 as SQIVND. Trimming at the junction amounts to 0 bases on V and 0 bases on J, and the germline ends lie 6 bases apart. The CDR3 covers 15 residues, taking in both the cysteine and the phenylalanine. Only CDR3 DNA remains: 45 bases, in frame from the first base.